Listed here are 16 T cell receptor beta chains from one sample, sequenced in a study of blood T cell repertoires in COVID-19. Profiled with immunoSEQ multiplex PCR; TCRdb holds only in-frame clones, not every one. The sample includes 75,000 to 90,000 clones, around nine tenths of them seen just once. Sequencing was performed on peripheral blood. These receptors were obtained from a man older than 75 with active or convalescent COVID-19.

The V gene is TRBV6-2 or TRBV6-3, the J gene TRBJ2-1; tentative D call: TRBD2 (6 bases). The CDR3 totals 16 residues. V lost 2 bases and J 6 bases, leaving 17 bases between the germline ends. Germline loops: CDR1 MNHEY, CDR2 SVGEGT. CDR3 amino acids: CASSYEPLVRGNEQFF. The CDR3 DNA reads TGTGCCAGCAGTTACGAGCCCCTAGTGCGGGGCAATGAGCAGTTCTTC.

The J gene is TRBJ1-3, the V gene TRBV7-2; D unresolved. V shed 6 bases and J shed 2 bases, with 14 bases lying between them. The germline V gene has CDR1 SGHTA and CDR2 FQGNSA. The CDR3 totals 15 residues. CDR3: CASSGGRMAGNTIYF. CDR3 DNA: TGTGCCAGCAGTGGAGGACGGATGGCTGGAAACACCATATATTTT.

The V call is TRBV6-5, the J call TRBJ1-5; the match to TRBD1 covers 9 bases. The CDR3 contains 14 residues. J gave up 5 bases and V 6 bases, and 5 bases lay outside the gene matches. Germline assignment: CDR1 MNHEY and CDR2 SVGAGI. In DNA form, the CDR3 reads TGTGCCAGCAGCGCGGGACAGGGCTATCAGCCCCAGCATTTT. Protein product: CASSAGQGYQPQHF.

The rearrangement uses TRBV7-8 and TRBJ2-1, with D possibly TRBD2 on 6 matching bases. The CDR3 runs 15 residues. The V end was cut by 2 bases, the J end by 4 bases, with 12 bases between. Germline CDR1 SGHVS, CDR2 FQNEAQ. Here the CDR3 DNA reads TGTGCCAGCAGCTTACACGAGGGACTTTACAATGAGCAGTTCTTC. Protein sequence: CASSLHEGLYNEQFF.

The chain links TRBV28 to TRBJ2-2; TRBD2 aligns across 8 bases. J was trimmed by 5 bases and V by 6 bases; bases with no gene match: 8. The CDR3 is 15 amino acids. Germline lookup yields CDR1 MDHEN and CDR2 SYDVKM. The DNA for the CDR3 is TGTGCCAGCAGACTAAGCGGGAGTAGAACCGGGGAGCTGTTTTTT. Translated, it gives CASRLSGSRTGELFF.

The chain recombines TRBV7-8 with TRBJ1-1; possibly TRBD1 for D (6 bases). Germline V gene data show CDR1 as SGHVS and CDR2 as FQNEAQ. V lost 5 bases to trimming and J lost 1 base, with 8 bases between them. The CDR3 consists of 13 residues. The CDR3 DNA is TGTGCCAGCAGCCCAGGGGAGAACACTGAAGCTTTCTTT. This sequence encodes CASSPGENTEAFF.

The genes are TRBV6-5 and TRBJ1-1; 9 bases line up with TRBD1. The V gene end was trimmed by 1 base and the J gene end by 4 bases; junction bases not matched to a gene: 7. This CDR3 is built from 16 residues. The germline V gene has CDR1 MNHEY and CDR2 SVGAGI. CDR3 DNA sequence: TGTGCCAGCAGTTACTTAGGACAGGGGAGATCCACTGAAGCTTTCTTT. Its protein is CASSYLGQGRSTEAFF.

This chain uses TRBV15 with TRBJ2-7; 11 nucleotides match TRBD2. The CDR3 covers 16 residues. Trimming cost V 1 base and J 4 bases; bases outside gene matches: 6. CDR1 and CDR2 from the germline V gene are LNHNV and YYDKDF (reference sequence). The CDR3 region has the DNA TGTGCCACCAGCAGAGGTTCAGGGACTAGCGGATACGAGCAGTACGTC. Amino acids: CATSRGSGTSGYEQYV.

The chain recombines TRBV5-1 with TRBJ1-5, with D possibly TRBD1 on 5 matching bases. V was cut by 4 bases and J by 7 bases, with 18 bases left in between. Germline loops: CDR1 SGHRS, CDR2 YFSETQ. This CDR3 is built from 15 residues. This CDR3 reads CASSPIGGFEQPQHF. In nucleotides, the CDR3 is TGCGCCAGCAGCCCTATTGGGGGGTTTGAACAGCCCCAGCATTTT.

The V and J genes are TRBV10-3 and TRBJ2-3; D possibly corresponds to TRBD2 (6 bases). Trimming cost V 0 bases and J 3 bases, with 7 bases left between them. The germline gives CDR1 ENHRY, CDR2 SYGVKD. The CDR3 totals 14 residues. CDR3: CAISESTRTDTQYF. The CDR3 bases are TGTGCCATCAGTGAGTCGACTAGAACAGATACGCAGTATTTT.

V and J are TRBV5-1 and TRBJ2-5; 8 bases are a match to TRBD2. V shed 4 bases and J 5 bases; nucleotides not matched to a gene: 7. CDR1 is SGHRS, CDR2 YFSETQ, per germline. This CDR3 spans 14 amino acids. CDR3 nucleotide sequence: TGCGCCAGCAGCAACGGGGGGGCGGGTGAGACCCAGTACTTC. Translation: CASSNGGAGETQYF.

The chain couples TRBV18 to TRBJ2-1; 8 nucleotides match TRBD1. Germline lookup yields CDR1 KGHSH and CDR2 LQKENI. The CDR3 totals 15 residues. Unmatched junction bases numbered 9, after V lost 5 bases and J lost 6 bases. The CDR3 loop is CASSTGQGAANEQFF. The DNA of the CDR3 is TGTGCCAGCTCAACTGGGCAGGGGGCGGCCAATGAGCAGTTCTTC. The full variable domain, in which reference TRBV18 and TRBJ2-1 provide the parts outside the CDR3, is NAGVMQNPRHLVRRRGQEARLRCSPMKGHSHVYWYRQLPEEGLKFMVYLQKENIIDESGMPKERFSAEFPKEGPSILRIQQVVRGDSAAYFCASSTGQGAANEQFFGPGTRLTVL.

This chain joins TRBV7-9 and TRBJ1-4; no reliable D call. There are 13 residues in the CDR3. Trimming left V 4 bases short and J 6 bases short, with 9 bases between. The V gene's germline CDR1 is SEHNR and CDR2 FQNEAQ (reference sequence). CDR3 loop: CASSSWGDEKLFF. The DNA for the CDR3 is TGTGCCAGCAGCTCTTGGGGAGATGAAAAACTGTTTTTT.

The chain has TRBV7-2 and TRBJ2-3; the match to TRBD1 covers 9 bases. Germline V gene lookup returns CDR1 SGHTA and CDR2 FQGNSA. This CDR3 comprises 13 residues. V lost 5 bases to trimming and J lost 6 bases; unmatched junction nucleotides: 3. CDR3 residues: CASSRDREDTQYF. In DNA form, the CDR3 reads TGTGCCAGCAGCCGGGACAGGGAGGATACGCAGTATTTT.

This sequence joins TRBV18 and TRBJ1-5; 8 nucleotides line up with TRBD1. With 6 bases clipped from V and 2 bases from J, the junction kept 6 bases outside the gene matches. Germline V CDR1 and CDR2: KGHSH, LQKENI. The length of the CDR3 is 15 residues. CDR3 loop: CASSGTGQGNQPQHF. The CDR3 DNA reads TGTGCCAGCTCGGGGACAGGCCAGGGCAATCAGCCCCAGCATTTT.

For this clone: This sample includes further DNA sequences coding for the same CDR3. V is TRBV9 and J is TRBJ2-1; a possible D gene is TRBD1 (5 bases). V was shortened by 0 bases and J by 0 bases, with 10 bases between the two germline ends. Germline assignment: CDR1 SGDLS and CDR2 YYNGEE. The CDR3 consists of 16 residues. CDR3 loop: CASSVGGGSSYNEQFF. CDR3 in DNA: TGTGCCAGCAGCGTAGGGGGCGGCAGCTCCTACAATGAGCAGTTCTTC.